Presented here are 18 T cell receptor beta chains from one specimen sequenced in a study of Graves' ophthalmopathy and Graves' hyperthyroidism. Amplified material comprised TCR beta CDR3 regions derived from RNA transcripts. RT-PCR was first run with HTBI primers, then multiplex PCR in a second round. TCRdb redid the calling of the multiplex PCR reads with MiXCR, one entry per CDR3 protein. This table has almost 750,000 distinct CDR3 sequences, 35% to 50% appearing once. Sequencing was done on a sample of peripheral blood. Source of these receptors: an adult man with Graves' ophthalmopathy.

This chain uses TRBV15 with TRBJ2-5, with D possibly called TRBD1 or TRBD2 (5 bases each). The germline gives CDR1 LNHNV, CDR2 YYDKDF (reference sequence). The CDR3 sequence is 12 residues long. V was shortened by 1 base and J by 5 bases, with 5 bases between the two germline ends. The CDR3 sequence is CATSRGDETQYF. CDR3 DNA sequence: TGTGCCACCAGCAGAGGGGACGAGACCCAGTACTTC.

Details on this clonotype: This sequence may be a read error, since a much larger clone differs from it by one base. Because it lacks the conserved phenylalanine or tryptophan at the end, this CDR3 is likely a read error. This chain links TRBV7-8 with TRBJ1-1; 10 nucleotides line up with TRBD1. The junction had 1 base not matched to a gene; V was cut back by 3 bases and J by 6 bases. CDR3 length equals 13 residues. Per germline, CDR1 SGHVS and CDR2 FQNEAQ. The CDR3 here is CASSLGTGAEAFS. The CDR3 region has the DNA TGTGCCAGCAGCTTGGGGACAGGGGCTGAAGCTTTCTCT.

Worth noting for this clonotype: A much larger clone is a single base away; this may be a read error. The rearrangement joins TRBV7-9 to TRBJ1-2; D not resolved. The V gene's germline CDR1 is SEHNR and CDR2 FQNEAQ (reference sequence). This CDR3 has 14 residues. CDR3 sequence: CASSLGASHYGHTF. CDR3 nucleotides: TGTGCCAGCAGCTTAGGCGCGAGCCACTATGGCCACACCTTC.

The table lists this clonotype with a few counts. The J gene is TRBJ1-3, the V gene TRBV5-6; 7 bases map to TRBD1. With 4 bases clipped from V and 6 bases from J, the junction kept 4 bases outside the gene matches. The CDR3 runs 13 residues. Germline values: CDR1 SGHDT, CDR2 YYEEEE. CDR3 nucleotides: TGTGCCAGCAGCGCGACAGGGTCAAACACCATATATTTT. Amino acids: CASSATGSNTIYF.

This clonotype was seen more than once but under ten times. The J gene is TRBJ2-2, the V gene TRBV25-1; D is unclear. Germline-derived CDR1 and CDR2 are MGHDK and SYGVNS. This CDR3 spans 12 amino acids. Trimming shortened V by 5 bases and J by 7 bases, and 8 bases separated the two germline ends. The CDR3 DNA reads TGTGCCAGCAGTCCGTTCCTCGGGGAGCTGTTTTTT. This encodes CASSPFLGELFF.

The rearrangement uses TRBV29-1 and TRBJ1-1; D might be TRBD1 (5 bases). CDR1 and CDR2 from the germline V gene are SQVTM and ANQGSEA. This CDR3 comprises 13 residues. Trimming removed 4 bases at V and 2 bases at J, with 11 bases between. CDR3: CSVAAGTNTEAFF. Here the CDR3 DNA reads TGCAGCGTTGCGGCAGGGACTAACACTGAAGCTTTCTTT.

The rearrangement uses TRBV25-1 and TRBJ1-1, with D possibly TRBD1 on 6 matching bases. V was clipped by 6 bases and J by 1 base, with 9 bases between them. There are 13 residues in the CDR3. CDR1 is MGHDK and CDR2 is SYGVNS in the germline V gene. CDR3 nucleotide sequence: TGTGCCAGCAGAAAGGACAGGAACACTGAAGCTTTCTTT. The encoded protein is CASRKDRNTEAFF. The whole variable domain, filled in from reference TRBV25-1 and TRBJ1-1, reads EADIYQTPRYLVIGTGKKITLECSQTMGHDKMYWYQQDPGMELHLIHYSYGVNSTEKGDLSSESTVSRIRTEHFPLTLESARPSHTSQYLCASRKDRNTEAFFGQGTRLTVV.

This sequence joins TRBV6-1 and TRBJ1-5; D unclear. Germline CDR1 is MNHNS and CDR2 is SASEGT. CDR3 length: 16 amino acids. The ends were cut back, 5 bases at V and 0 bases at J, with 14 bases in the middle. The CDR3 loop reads CASSYRHPISNQPQHF. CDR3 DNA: TGTGCCAGCAGTTACCGGCACCCAATTAGCAATCAGCCCCAGCATTTT.

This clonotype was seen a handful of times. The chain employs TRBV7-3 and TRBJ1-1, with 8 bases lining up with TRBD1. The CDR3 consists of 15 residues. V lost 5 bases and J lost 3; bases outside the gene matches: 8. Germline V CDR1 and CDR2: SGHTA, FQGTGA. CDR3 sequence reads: CASSVTGQGHTEAFF. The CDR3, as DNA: TGTGCCAGCAGCGTGACCGGACAGGGACACACTGAAGCTTTCTTT.

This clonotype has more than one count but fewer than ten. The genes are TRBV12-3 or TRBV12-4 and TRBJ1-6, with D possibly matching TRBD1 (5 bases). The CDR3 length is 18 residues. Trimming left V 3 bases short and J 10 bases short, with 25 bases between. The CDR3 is CASSFIPGGTTGGSPLHF. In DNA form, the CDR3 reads TGTGCCAGCAGTTTCATCCCAGGAGGGACTACGGGTGGCTCACCCCTCCACTTT.

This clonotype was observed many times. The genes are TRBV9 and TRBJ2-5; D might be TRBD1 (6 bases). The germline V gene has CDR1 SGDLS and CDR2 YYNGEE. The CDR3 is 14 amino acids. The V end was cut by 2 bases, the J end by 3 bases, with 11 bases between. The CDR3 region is CASSVGAGEETQYF. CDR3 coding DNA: TGTGCCAGCAGCGTGGGGGCAGGAGAAGAGACCCAGTACTTC.

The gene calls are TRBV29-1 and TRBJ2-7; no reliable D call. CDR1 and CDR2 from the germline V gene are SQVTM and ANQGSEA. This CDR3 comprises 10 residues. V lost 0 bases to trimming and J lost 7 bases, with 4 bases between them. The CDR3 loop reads CSVEEVEQYF. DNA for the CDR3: TGCAGCGTTGAAGAGGTAGAGCAGTACTTC.

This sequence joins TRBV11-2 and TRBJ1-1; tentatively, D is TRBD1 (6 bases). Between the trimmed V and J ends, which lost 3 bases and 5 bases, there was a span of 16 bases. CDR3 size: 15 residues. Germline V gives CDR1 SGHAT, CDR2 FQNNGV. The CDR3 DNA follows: TGTGCCAGCAGCTTGAGTAAAAGTACAGGGACTGAAGCTTTCTTT. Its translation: CASSLSKSTGTEAFF.

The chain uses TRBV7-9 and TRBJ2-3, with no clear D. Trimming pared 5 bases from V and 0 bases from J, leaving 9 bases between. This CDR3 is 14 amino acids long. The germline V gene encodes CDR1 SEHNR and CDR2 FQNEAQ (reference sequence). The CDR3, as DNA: TGTGCCAGCAGCAAATCGGCCAGCACAGATACGCAGTATTTT. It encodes CASSKSASTDTQYF.

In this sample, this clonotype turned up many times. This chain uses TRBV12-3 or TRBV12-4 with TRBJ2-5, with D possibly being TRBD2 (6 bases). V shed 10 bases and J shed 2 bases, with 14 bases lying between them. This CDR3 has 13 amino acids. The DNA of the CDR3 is TGTGCCACCAAAACGGGGGAACAAGAGACCCAGTACTTC. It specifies CATKTGEQETQYF.

This CDR3 reads CSASLGMSTGELFF. As DNA, the CDR3 is TGCAGTGCTAGCCTGGGAATGAGCACCGGGGAGCTGTTTTTT. The rearrangement joins TRBV20-1 to TRBJ2-2, with D uncertain. V was shortened by 3 bases and J by 4 bases, with 12 bases between the two germline ends. Germline-derived CDR1 and CDR2 are DFQATT and SNEGSKA (reference sequence). The CDR3 is made up of 14 amino acids.

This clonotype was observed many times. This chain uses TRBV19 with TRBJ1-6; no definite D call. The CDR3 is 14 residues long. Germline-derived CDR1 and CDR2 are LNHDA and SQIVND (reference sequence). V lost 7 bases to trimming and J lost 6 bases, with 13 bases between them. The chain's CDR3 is CASTQGQPNSPLHF. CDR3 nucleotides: TGTGCCAGTACCCAAGGGCAGCCTAATTCACCCCTCCACTTT. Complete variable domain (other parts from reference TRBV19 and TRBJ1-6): DGGITQSPKYLFRKEGQNVTLSCEQNLNHDAMYWYRQDPGQGLRLIYYSQIVNDFQKGDIAEGYSVSREKKESFPLTVTSAQKNPTAFYLCASTQGQPNSPLHFGNGTRLTVT.

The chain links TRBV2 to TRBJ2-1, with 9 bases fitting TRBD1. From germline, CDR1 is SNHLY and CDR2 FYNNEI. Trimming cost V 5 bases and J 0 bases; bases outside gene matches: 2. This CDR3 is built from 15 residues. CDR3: CASSRQGVSYNEQFF. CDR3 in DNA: TGTGCCAGCAGTCGACAGGGGGTCTCCTACAATGAGCAGTTCTTC.